This paragraph covers one T cell receptor beta chain sequence. CDR1 and CDR2 from the germline V gene are SQVTM and ANQGSEA. There are 13 residues in the CDR3. V was trimmed by 3 bases and J by 6 bases, leaving 12 bases between them. TCRdb re-called the 5' RACE reads through MiXCR, storing one row per CDR3 protein. The table shows hundreds of thousands of distinct CDR3 sequences, with around 8% occurring only once. Everyone who gave samples was a healthy Caucasian. This record comes from a study of identical twins. This sample was shared with a second study, whose subject was yellow fever vaccine responses in identical twins.

The specimen was memory (CD45RO+) T cells sorted from blood. The TCR originated in a woman aged 18-35 years in good health. The genes are TRBV29-1 and TRBJ1-5; D call uncertain. The CDR3, as DNA: TGCAGCGTTGAGATCGGGGAGGGTCAGCCCCAGCATTTT. Translation gives CSVEIGEGQPQHF.